This T cell receptor (beta chain) was sequenced in a study of shared clonotypes between healthy human individuals (dated by TCRdb to about 2020). A note on the overall study: A few men and two women, aged 18 to 49 years, made up the cohort. For each donor, CD4 naive and CD4 memory were each run on three plates, CD8 naive on two plates, and CD8 memory on one plate. Blood TCR repertoires of about five healthy adults were deeply sequenced to estimate repertoire size and the extent of clonotype sharing between individuals. To increase sequencing depth and limit assay-specific biases, TCR repertoire library preparation and sequencing were carried out by different laboratories using diverse techniques. Leukapheresis yielded between about 0.94 and 8.9 billion PBMCs per donor. Study-wide findings and limitations: Even with the large sequencing depth, rarefaction of the sorted-subset datasets indicated that sequencing was incomplete. Compared with non-shared clonotypes, the clonotypes found in all four sorted-subset donors had higher generation probabilities. Sampling was restricted to blood, and TCR repertoires in tissue are likely to differ from TCR repertoires in blood. Estimated clonotype richness was generally larger for naive than for memory subsets. The genetic and exposure-history diversity represented was limited by the small number of donors. Across a handful of donors, roughly 5.4% of naive CD4, 3% to 4% of naive CD8, roughly 2.3% of memory CD4, and under 0.45% of memory CD8 clonotypes were shared. Based on pairwise subsampling, the degree of clonotype sharing among donors was expected to be affected by sequencing depth.

TCR CDR3 regions were amplified from genomic DNA by multiplex PCR using the deep immunoSEQ assay. Extracted genomic DNA from each cell subset was spread evenly across all wells of several immunoSEQ 96-well plates, with each plate serving as a replicate. Each replicate PCR for sorted subsets received about 220 ng genomic DNA, equal to about 30,000 T cell genomes. Purified libraries were measured with a Qubit 3.0 fluorometer, size-checked on a Bioanalyzer 2100, and measured again with the KAPA Library Quantification kit. Each immunoSEQ 96-well plate was sequenced on its own single-read 150-cycle Illumina NextSeq 550 flow cell. The paper's processing steps were these. Because the immunoSEQ output held only junctional sequences and lacked quality scores, the filtering could not match the filtering applied to full-length reads. To assign V/J genes and CDR3, sequences were annotated using PyIR, a Python wrapper for IgBLAST v1.9, with IMGT germline references. Reads were removed for weak V/J assignments (E-value above 1e-6), missing CDR3, stop codons, out-of-frame junctions, or ambiguous translated residues. A V3J clonotype was defined by an identical inferred V gene, J gene, and CDR3 amino acid sequence. To compute the percentage overlap between repertoires, the number of shared unique clonotypes was divided by the size of the smaller repertoire. RTK rarefaction, the Chao1 estimator, and Recon v2.1 estimates of unobserved clonotypes were used to assess repertoire richness. Generation probabilities were computed with OLGA for all TCRbeta clonotypes obtained by the gDNA method from four donors. TCRdb obtained this table from immuneACCESS and retained in-frame rearrangements with V and J assigned. These tables miss some clones; where compared with another copy, unresolved V genes account for less than half of the shortfall, and the remainder is unexplained. That table supplies the V and J calls and clone size; D and trimming were determined from the DNA. In this sample the table shows under 2,500,000 clones, around 95% of which occur a single time. The top ten clonotypes cover around 0.13% of the sample.

Details on this clone: No cognate antigen has been identified for it. No much larger clonotype is one base removed from it; base qualities were not supplied.

There are 14 amino acids in the CDR3, from cysteine to phenylalanine inclusive. Just CDR3 DNA is preserved here, 42 bases in frame from base 1. V lost 0 bases and J lost 4 bases; the stretch between them is 9 bases long. As encoded in the germline V gene, CDR1 is SNHLY while CDR2 is FYNNEI. Healthy HIV-negative adults with no recently reported acute infections or vaccinations were included as donors. Only Caucasian adults living in Nashville, Tennessee, USA were represented among the donors. Magnetic negative selection was used to enrich CD4+ T cells, after which naive cells were positively selected on CD45RA and the negative fraction became the memory subset. After blood collection by leukapheresis, PBMCs were isolated using Ficoll-Histopaque density gradient centrifugation and then cryopreserved in the vapor phase of liquid nitrogen. Analytical flow cytometry was used to check the purity and quantity of every magnetically sorted T cell population. Genomic DNA was isolated from every sorted fraction and measured by UV absorbance on a Nanodrop 2000c.

Recombination linked TRBV2 to TRBJ2-5; confidence is insufficient to name the D gene. The receptor was derived from a man aged 18 to 29 in good health. Specimen: naive CD4+ T cells sorted from blood. The sample's cell subset or site label is to be understood as: CD45RA+ positively selected. DNA sequence: TGTGCCAGCAGTGAAGCGGCAGTTACAGAGACCCAGTACTTC. The encoded protein is CASSEAAVTETQYF.